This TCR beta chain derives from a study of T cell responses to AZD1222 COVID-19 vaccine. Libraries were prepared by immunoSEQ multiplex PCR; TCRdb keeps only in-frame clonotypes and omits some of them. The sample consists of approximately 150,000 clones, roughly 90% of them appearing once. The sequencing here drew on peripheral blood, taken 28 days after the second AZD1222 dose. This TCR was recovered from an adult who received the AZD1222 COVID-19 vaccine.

The CDR3 sequence: CATSVYLGRGLFF. CDR3 nucleotide sequence: TGTGCCACCAGTGTATATCTAGGACGGGGTTTGTTCTTT. The chain recombines TRBV24-1 with TRBJ1-1; no firm D call. This CDR3 contains 13 residues. Trimming removed 5 bases from V and 14 bases from J, with 20 bases in between. Germline CDR1 and CDR2: KGHDR and SFDVKD.